This T cell receptor beta chain comes out of a study of post-analysis software for immune sequencing data. Study summary: Relapsing-remitting, secondary progressive and progressive-relapsing courses of multiple sclerosis were included.

V gave up 1 base and J gave up 4 bases, with 5 bases separating them. The CDR3 runs to 13 residues. In germline, CDR1 is MNHNS, CDR2 SASEGT. Notes on the study in general: Significantly lower normalized Chao1 diversity was found in patients with multiple sclerosis relative to controls. A handful of TRBV segments were significantly more frequent in patients than in controls. TRBV5-6, TRBV5-1 and TRBV20-1 were among these segments. Those samples that were prepared in the same batch co-clustered strongly by F measure.

Incorporated into the TCR beta cDNA libraries were unique molecular identifiers, which served to reduce PCR and sequencing biases. A population of about 0.95 to 11 million T cells gave rise to approximately 530,000 cDNA molecules. TCRdb independently ran MiXCR on the PCR reads; one entry per CDR3 protein. The sample includes 650,000 to 900,000 distinct CDR3 sequences, just over 45% seen only once; the top ten take over 4.5%. Note on this clonotype: The target antigen is unknown.

Sequencing was performed on blood. This clonotype was sampled from a girl aged 10 to 17 with multiple sclerosis. The V gene is TRBV6-1, the J gene TRBJ2-4; D gene unclear. The CDR3: CASSEERKNIQYF. Here the CDR3 DNA reads TGTGCCAGCAGTGAAGAAAGGAAAAACATTCAGTACTTC.